This entry lists 2 T cell receptor beta chains sequenced from one sample in a study of shared clonotypes between healthy human individuals. This table comes from immunoSEQ multiplex PCR, and its TCRdb copy is limited to in-frame clones, with some not included. The sample shows millions of clones, around 95% of them seen only once. Sequencing used naive CD4+ T cells sorted from blood. Subset denoted: CD45RA+ positively selected. These receptors were obtained from a man aged 18 to 30 in good health.

In regard to this clone: Other DNA sequences in this sample translate to the same CDR3. The V call is TRBV4-3, the J call TRBJ2-3; TRBD2 is a possible D gene (5 bases). This CDR3 comprises 14 residues. V was cut by 1 base and J by 3 bases, with 8 bases left in between. Germline V gene lookup returns CDR1 LGHNA and CDR2 YSLEER. CDR3 in DNA: TGCGCCAGCAGCCAAGTCGGAGGAACAGATACGCAGTATTTT. Amino acids: CASSQVGGTDTQYF.

This chain uses TRBV19 with TRBJ2-3, with TRBD2 matching over 10 bases. Looked up from germline, CDR1 is LNHDA and CDR2 is SQIVND (reference sequence). V trimming: 3 bases; J trimming: 9 bases; junction bases outside the gene matches: 15. CDR3 size: 17 residues. The CDR3 sequence is CASSISTSGRLGGTQYF. The CDR3 DNA reads TGTGCCAGTAGTATTTCGACTAGCGGGCGGCTGGGTGGGACGCAGTATTTT.